This paragraph reports one T cell receptor (beta chain). Its antigen remains unknown. Reverse transcription of 0.5 to 1 ug RNA was performed with random hexamers. TCRdb reanalysed the immunoSEQ multiplex PCR reads using MiXCR and keeps one entry per CDR3 protein. The sample shows about 210,000 distinct CDR3 sequences, around 96% of them seen only once. The sample originates from a study of CD8 T cells in Susac syndrome. In blood CD8+ and CD4+ T cells, TCR beta underwent sequencing. The authors negatively isolated CD8+ and CD4+ T cells and FACS-enriched TEMRA cells. Trimming left V 4 bases short and J 0 bases short, with 10 bases between. CDR1 and CDR2 (germline): DFQATT, SNEGSKA (reference sequence). CDR3 length: 14 amino acids. The study, taken as a whole, reports: As acknowledged by the study, its TCR sequencing and HLA analysis included a relatively small number of individuals.

The clonotype comes from a human donor with multiple sclerosis. The chain employs TRBV20-1 and TRBJ1-5, with D maybe TRBD1 (5 bases). The sample was CD4+ T cells from PBMCs. This CDR3 is CSANRGDSNQPQHF. For the CDR3, the DNA is TGCAGTGCTAACCGGGGCGATAGCAATCAGCCCCAGCATTTT.